This TCR beta chain was observed in a study of blood T cell repertoires in COVID-19. The CDR3 length is 15 residues. Germline assignment: CDR1 MDHEN and CDR2 SYDVKM. V was pared by 1 base and J by 3 bases, with 5 bases of the junction left unmatched. Libraries were prepared by immunoSEQ multiplex PCR; TCRdb keeps only in-frame clonotypes and omits some of them. The table lists 100,000 to 150,000 clones, around 80% of them singletons. Residents of 24 US areas, aged about 18 to 89 years, made up the participants. This clonotype originated in a man between 35 and 55 years old with acute COVID-19. The sequencing input was PBMCs or T cells enriched from blood (not recorded which). V and J are TRBV28 and TRBJ2-7; TRBD2 aligns across 8 bases. CDR3 DNA: TGTGCCAGCAGTTTATTTGCGGGGGGAGGCTACGAGCAGTACTTC. It is translated as CASSLFAGGGYEQYF.